One sample yielded the 9 T cell receptor beta chains listed below, sequenced in a study of T cells after posttransplantation cyclophosphamide (TCRdb year 2016). In light of the paper, this sample's treatment or condition label describes: high-dose cyclophosphamide on days +3 and +4 as single-agent GVHD prophylaxis. Patients in the PTCy group got busulfan and fludarabine conditioning, a marrow graft from a related or unrelated donor, and cyclophosphamide on days +3 and +4. The library was made by the immunoSEQ multiplex PCR assay. Held by TCRdb, this immuneACCESS table contains in-frame sequences only and omits some clones. Under half of the omission traces to an unresolved V gene where checked; the cause of the rest is unknown. The table notes approximately 15,000 clones here, none of them singletons. The top ten constitute 0.54% of the sample. The specimen was PBMCs, collected after allogeneic stem cell transplant with posttransplant cyclophosphamide. Every receptor here comes from a female patient aged 30-39 years who received an allogeneic stem cell transplant from a related donor, was CMV-positive, and had no GVHD. A transplant means some T cells may be of graft donor rather than patient origin.

This clone was counted at least ten times. This chain uses TRBV6-5 with TRBJ1-2; TRBD1 is a possible D gene (6 bases). The germline V and J ends were trimmed by 5 bases and 3 bases, with 10 bases remaining between them. CDR1 is MNHEY, CDR2 SVGAGI, per germline. The CDR3 is 13 residues long. The CDR3 nucleotides are TGTGCCAGCAGTGGCAGGGGACACTATGGCTACACCTTC. Its translation: CASSGRGHYGYTF.

This clone was counted many times. The V call is TRBV6-5, the J call TRBJ1-5, with 8 bases identical to TRBD1. The CDR3 consists of 14 residues. From germline, CDR1 is MNHEY and CDR2 SVGAGI. Trimming cost V 6 bases and J 9 bases; bases outside gene matches: 10. This CDR3 reads CASRPDRGVRPQHF. The CDR3 nucleotides are TGTGCCAGCAGACCCGACAGGGGAGTACGGCCCCAGCATTTT.

This clone was found many times. The rearrangement links TRBV28 to TRBJ1-2; 7 nucleotides agree with TRBD1. The CDR3 is 12 amino acids. Per germline, CDR1 MDHEN and CDR2 SYDVKM. Germline trimming cut 5 bases from V and 5 bases from J; bases unmatched to any gene: 2. The CDR3 loop reads CASSGTAYGYTF. In DNA form, the CDR3 reads TGTGCCAGCAGTGGGACAGCTTATGGCTACACCTTC.

In its sample, this clone was seen many times. The chain couples TRBV28 to TRBJ1-5; TRBD1 matches 7 bases. The germline CDR1 and CDR2 sequences are MDHEN and SYDVKM. The CDR3 runs to 14 residues. V shed 5 bases, J shed 8 bases, and the junction held 9 bases outside the gene matches. CDR3 nucleotides: TGTGCCAGCAGTCTGGACAGGTTCGCGGAGCCCCAGCATTTT. Translated, it gives CASSLDRFAEPQHF.

This clone has ten or more counts. The V call is TRBV4-1, the J call TRBJ2-1; 9 bases agree with TRBD2. The CDR3 extends over 17 amino acids. V shed 3 bases and J 2 bases; nucleotides not matched to a gene: 8. CDR1 is MGHRA and CDR2 is YSYEKL in the germline V gene. Here the CDR3 reads CASSHSSGRSTYNEQFF. The CDR3 DNA follows: TGCGCCAGCAGCCACAGTAGCGGGAGAAGTACCTACAATGAGCAGTTCTTC.

Many counts were recorded for this clone. This chain joins TRBV29-1 and TRBJ2-5; TRBD1 agrees at 8 bases. The CDR3 totals 15 residues. V dropped 7 bases and J dropped 2; count of bases not matched to a gene: 12. Germline loops: CDR1 SQVTM, CDR2 ANQGSEA. CDR3 sequence (DNA): TGCAGCGCCTTACTCAGGGGGCGCTCTCAAGAGACCCAGTACTTC. Protein: CSALLRGRSQETQYF. Filled out from reference TRBV29-1 and TRBJ2-5, the complete variable domain reads SAVISQKPSRDICQRGTSLTIQCQVDSQVTMMFWYRQQPGQSLTLIATANQGSEATYESGFVIDKFPISRPNLTFSTLTVSNMSPEDSSIYLCSALLRGRSQETQYFGPGTRLLVL.

There are many counts of this clone. The rearrangement uses TRBV28 and TRBJ2-3; no definite D call. The V gene's germline CDR1 is MDHEN and CDR2 SYDVKM. The CDR3 consists of 14 residues. Trimming stripped 2 bases from V and 0 bases from J, with 6 bases between. The CDR3 DNA follows: TGTGCCAGCAGTTTAGTACGGAGCACAGATACGCAGTATTTT. This sequence encodes CASSLVRSTDTQYF. Variable domain in full (rest from reference TRBV28 and TRBJ2-3): DVKVTQSSRYLVKRTGEKVFLECVQDMDHENMFWYRQDPGLGLRLIYFSYDVKMKEKGDIPEGYSVSREKKERFSLILESASTNQTSMYLCASSLVRSTDTQYFGPGTRLTVL.

This clone has ten or more counts. The J gene is TRBJ2-7, the V gene TRBV11-2, with a possible D match to TRBD1 (5 bases). Germline CDR1 SGHAT, CDR2 FQNNGV. The V end was cut by 2 bases, the J end by 7 bases, with 18 bases between. CDR3 size: 15 residues. CDR3 residues: CASSLFRAVVEEQYF. In nucleotides, the CDR3 is TGTGCCAGCAGCTTATTCAGGGCAGTCGTGGAGGAGCAGTACTTC.

By share of the sample, this clone is medium-sized. The genes are TRBV4-1 and TRBJ2-7; D might be TRBD1 (6 bases). CDR1 and CDR2 (germline): MGHRA, YSYEKL. CDR3 size: 15 residues. The V gene lost 1 base and the J gene lost 0 bases, with 10 bases spanning the gap. The CDR3 reads CASSQGTGISYEQYF. The CDR3 coding sequence is TGCGCCAGCAGCCAAGGAACAGGGATCTCCTACGAGCAGTACTTC.